The clone carrying this TCR beta chain was seen a few times. As yet, its antigen is unknown. The PCR contained 60 Vbeta and 13 Jbeta primers. Profiled with immunoSEQ multiplex PCR; TCRdb holds only in-frame clones, not every one. The sample consists of roughly 180,000 clones, roughly 77% of them appearing once. The sample belongs to a study of cytomegalovirus exposure and HLA in healthy donors. Study-level findings and limits: Listed as cytomegalovirus-associated were 150 or so TCR beta chains. Sequencing likely generated an artifact that appeared as a cluster of highly shared sequence variants. Per published accounts, TCR beta sequences correctly predicted the HLA-A and HLA-B alleles of most subjects. Association of a missense DCLRE1C variant with TCR beta V- and J-gene trimming was reported in a later analysis.

Germline V gene data show CDR1 as MNHNY and CDR2 as SVGAGI (reference sequence). V lost 8 bases and J lost 0; bases outside the gene matches: 4. The CDR3 has 15 residues. This TCR derives from a young woman in good health and CMV-seropositive. V and J are TRBV6-6 and TRBJ2-6; 7 bases are shared with TRBD2. The sample was PBMCs. For the CDR3, the DNA is TGTGCCAGCCGGGGGGAGGTCTCTGGGGCCAACGTCCTGACTTTC. This gives the protein CASRGEVSGANVLTF.